This T cell receptor (beta chain) came from a study of cytomegalovirus exposure and HLA in healthy donors. This clone occurred once. Its antigen is still unknown. Germline-derived CDR1 and CDR2 are SGHVS and FQNEAQ. After removal of 4 bases from V and 0 bases from J, the junction contained 14 bases not matched to a gene. CDR3 length: 19 amino acids. It was with 60 Vbeta and 13 Jbeta primers that the PCR ran. Sequenced by immunoSEQ multiplex PCR; TCRdb stores in-frame clones only, minus some. The sample carries 140,000 to 150,000 clones, roughly 75% recorded once. Though probably carrying unrecorded immune exposures, donors were nominally healthy at sampling. Study-level results: A previous analysis found most TCR beta V segments productive roughly 87% or roughly 30% of the time. The HLA-A and HLA-B alleles of most subjects were reportedly predicted accurately from TCR beta sequences.

Sample: PBMCs. The sequence was obtained from a female donor in good health and CMV-seronegative. The chain joins TRBV7-8 to TRBJ2-1, with 8 nucleotides matching TRBD2. The CDR3 DNA reads TGTGCCAGCAGCTCACCCCTGACTAGCGTGAAGAGCTCCTACAATGAGCAGTTCTTC. This gives the protein CASSSPLTSVKSSYNEQFF.